These 14 T cell receptor beta chains share one sample of origin, sequenced in a study of T cells after yellow fever vaccination. MiXCR was run by TCRdb on the 5' RACE reads, yielding one entry per CDR3 protein. The sample holds more than 350,000 distinct CDR3 sequences; 11% are singletons and the top ten take more than 15%. The specimen was PBMCs, collected on the day of the first yellow fever vaccination. These receptors all stem from a man between 18 and 35 years old who received the YFV17D yellow fever vaccine.

Only a few counts were recorded for this clonotype. CDR3 loop: CSASLCAYNYGYTF. In nucleotides, the CDR3 is TGCAGTGCTAGCCTTTGCGCGTATAACTATGGCTACACCTTC. The rearrangement links TRBV20-1 to TRBJ1-2, with no clear D. Trimming removed 3 bases at V and 1 base at J, with 12 bases between. This CDR3 spans 14 amino acids. The germline CDR1 and CDR2 sequences are DFQATT and SNEGSKA (reference sequence).

This clonotype was counted a few times. The chain links TRBV7-2 to TRBJ1-6, with no clear D. Germline V gene data show CDR1 as SGHTA and CDR2 as FQGNSA. Trimming stripped 6 bases from V and 9 bases from J, with 15 bases between. This CDR3 region has 14 residues. CDR3 sequence (DNA): TGTGCCAGCAGTGCTGGGGTTAGTGGTTCACCCCTCCACTTT. Its translation: CASSAGVSGSPLHF.

The genes are TRBV6-1 and TRBJ1-5; 7 nucleotides match TRBD1. The germline CDR1 and CDR2 sequences are MNHNS and SASEGT. The CDR3 totals 15 residues. With 6 bases clipped from V and 0 bases from J, the junction kept 5 bases outside the gene matches. The CDR3 loop is CASRGDRHSNQPQHF. Here the CDR3 DNA reads TGTGCCAGCAGGGGGGACAGACATAGCAATCAGCCCCAGCATTTT.

The chain combines TRBV6-1 with TRBJ1-1; unclear D gene. Between the trimmed V and J ends, which lost 8 bases and 2 bases, there was a span of 15 bases. The CDR3 is 14 amino acids. Germline V lookup: CDR1 MNHNS, CDR2 SASEGT. CDR3 in amino acids: CASPSTRANTEAFF. CDR3 nucleotides: TGTGCCAGCCCTTCCACAAGGGCTAACACTGAAGCTTTCTTT.

The chain has TRBV4-1 and TRBJ1-2; a possible D gene is TRBD1 (6 bases). Per germline, CDR1 MGHRA and CDR2 YSYEKL. Deletions cut 4 bases from V and 4 bases from J, with 16 bases between. The CDR3 is made up of 15 amino acids. DNA of the CDR3: TGCGCCAGCAGCCCCGGGCCAGGGACACCCTATGGCTACACCTTC. The encoded protein is CASSPGPGTPYGYTF.

The genes are TRBV5-1 and TRBJ1-2, with D possibly matching TRBD1 (5 bases). The germline gives CDR1 SGHRS, CDR2 YFSETQ. The CDR3 contains 13 residues. Trimming left V 7 bases short and J 7 bases short, with 17 bases between. Here the CDR3 DNA reads TGCGCCAGCCGCCCTCAGGGCGGGTCTGGCTACACCTTC. This translates into CASRPQGGSGYTF.

This clonotype was observed a few times. This CDR3 reads CASRSDSSYEQYV. CDR3 sequence (DNA): TGTGCCAGCAGATCGGACAGCTCCTACGAGCAGTACGTC. V and J are TRBV28 and TRBJ2-7, with D possibly TRBD1 on 6 matching bases. CDR1 and CDR2 from the germline V gene are MDHEN and SYDVKM. V was cut by 6 bases and J by 0 bases, with 9 bases left in between. This CDR3 is 13 amino acids long.

The chain links TRBV4-1 to TRBJ1-3, with D possibly TRBD1 on 5 matching bases. Germline lookup yields CDR1 MGHRA and CDR2 YSYEKL. The CDR3 extends over 17 amino acids. With 4 bases removed from V and 4 bases from J, the gap between germline ends came to 20 bases. CDR3 bases: TGCGCCAGCAGCCGGGCAGGGCTAATACTACGCGGAAACACCATATATTTT. Amino acids: CASSRAGLILRGNTIYF.

The table lists this clonotype with many counts. V gene TRBV20-1 combines with J gene TRBJ2-1; TRBD1 matches at 9 bases. J lost 3 bases, V lost 3 bases, and 6 bases had no gene match. CDR1 DFQATT and CDR2 SNEGSKA come from the germline V gene (reference sequence). This CDR3 is 15 amino acids long. The CDR3 DNA reads as TGCAGTGCTAGTGGGGGACAGGGTATCTACAATGAGCAGTTCTTC. It translates to CSASGGQGIYNEQFF.

The chain is built from TRBV18 and TRBJ2-7; 9 bases align to TRBD2. Germline V gives CDR1 KGHSH, CDR2 LQKENI. J gave up 7 bases and V 0 bases, and 10 bases lay outside the gene matches. There are 16 residues in the CDR3. DNA of the CDR3: TGTGCCAGCTCACCACCGTCTAGCGGGGTGCTGGGAGAGCAGTACTTC. Amino acids: CASSPPSSGVLGEQYF.

This clonotype was found a few times. Here the CDR3 DNA reads TGTGCCAGCAGCGAAGGATATTTAGCGGGGGGGAGCTCTGGGGCCAACGTCCTGACTTTC. It encodes CASSEGYLAGGSSGANVLTF. The genes are TRBV3-1 and TRBJ2-6; 11 nucleotides match TRBD2. From germline, CDR1 is LGHDT and CDR2 YNNKEL (reference sequence). Losses at the gene ends were 5 bases for V and 0 bases for J; bases not matched to a gene: 12. The CDR3 is made up of 20 amino acids.

The sample holds a few counts of this clonotype. The rearrangement uses TRBV23-1 and TRBJ2-7; D could derive from TRBD1 or TRBD2 (5 bases each). TRBV23-1 is an ORF; its function is uncertain. The CDR3 sequence is 16 residues long. The V end lost 4 bases, the J end lost 3 bases, and 19 bases lay between the germline ends. This CDR3 is CASSRNRQRTYYEQYV. CDR3 DNA: TGCGCCAGCAGTCGGAACCGACAGAGGACTTACTACGAGCAGTACGTC.

The chain uses TRBV11-3 and TRBJ2-1; TRBD2 agrees at 9 bases. CDR1 is SGHNT, CDR2 YENEEA, per germline. V gave up 7 bases and J gave up 8 bases; unmatched junction bases: 15. The CDR3 covers 16 residues. In DNA, the CDR3 is TGTGCCAGCACCCGGAAGGGAGCGGGGGGAAGGTATGAGCAGTTCTTC. This codes for CASTRKGAGGRYEQFF.

This clonotype was detected many times. The chain uses TRBV9 and TRBJ1-1, with D maybe TRBD1 (6 bases). Deletions cut 0 bases from V and 10 bases from J, with 16 bases between. The CDR3 consists of 14 residues. Germline lookup yields CDR1 SGDLS and CDR2 YYNGEE. The CDR3 sequence is CASSVEPGAQSAFF. As DNA, the CDR3 is TGTGCCAGCAGCGTAGAACCAGGGGCCCAGTCAGCTTTCTTT.